These 30 T cell receptor beta chains originate from one sample sequenced in a study of blood T cells in healthy people across ages. Sample-barcoded 5' priming and a J-beta primer mix drove a second PCR of 7 to 11 cycles. TCRdb re-called the 5' RACE reads through MiXCR, storing one row per CDR3 protein. Here the sample spans about 560,000 distinct CDR3 sequences, about 25% being singletons. These data are also associated with another study on T cells of mothers and their children.

The material sequenced was blood. These receptors were collected from a boy under 10 years old in good health.

This clonotype was observed a few times. The genes are TRBV12-3 or TRBV12-4 and TRBJ2-1; 7 positions match TRBD2. The CDR3 totals 14 residues. After removal of 10 bases from V and 0 bases from J, the junction contained 6 bases not matched to a gene. CDR3 bases: TGTGCCACCTCCGGGACTAACTCCTACAATGAGCAGTTCTTC. Its protein product is CATSGTNSYNEQFF.

This rearrangement joins TRBV7-9 to TRBJ2-5; no firm D call. The J call may be faulty, since TRBJ2-1 better matches the DNA end. Per the germline V gene, CDR1 is SEHNR and CDR2 is FQNEAQ (reference sequence). The CDR3 has 12 residues. Here the CDR3 DNA reads TGTGCCAGCAGCTTGGACGACGGTGAGCAGTTCTTC. Amino acid sequence: CASSLDDGEQFF.

The genes are TRBV27 and TRBJ1-2, with D unclear. The CDR3 is 14 residues long. The germline gives CDR1 MNHEY, CDR2 SMNVEV (reference sequence). Between the trimmed V and J ends, which lost 1 base and 7 bases, there was a span of 13 bases. CDR3: CASSLLAGSSGYTF. In DNA, the CDR3 is TGTGCCAGCAGTTTATTAGCGGGATCGAGTGGCTACACCTTC.

The chain couples TRBV15 to TRBJ2-7, with 7 nucleotides matching TRBD1. After removal of 0 bases from V and 3 bases from J, the junction contained 5 bases not matched to a gene. Germline V gene data show CDR1 as LNHNV and CDR2 as YYDKDF (reference sequence). CDR3 length equals 15 residues. The CDR3 region has the DNA TGTGCCACCAGCAGAGATAACAGGGGAGACTACGAGCAGTACTTC. It is translated as CATSRDNRGDYEQYF.

The chain combines TRBV9 with TRBJ1-2; 8 nucleotides match TRBD1. Germline V gives CDR1 SGDLS, CDR2 YYNGEE. The CDR3 runs to 13 residues. The V segment lost 6 bases and the J segment 2 bases; nucleotides outside the gene matches: 3. CDR3 in DNA: TGTGCCAGCACTCGGGACAGGAACTATGGCTACACCTTC. Translating gives CASTRDRNYGYTF.

The chain combines TRBV12-5 with TRBJ2-5; 14 positions match TRBD2. Germline V lookup: CDR1 LGHNT, CDR2 FRNRAP. CDR3 length: 17 residues. The ends lost 1 base at V and 0 bases at J; junction bases unmatched: 1. CDR3 sequence: CASGLAGLAGDQETQYF. The CDR3 DNA reads TGTGCTAGTGGTTTGGCGGGACTAGCGGGGGACCAAGAGACCCAGTACTTC. The full variable domain, rest sourced from reference TRBV12-5 and TRBJ2-5, is DARVTQTPRHKVTEMGQEVTMRCQPILGHNTVFWYRQTMMQGLELLAYFRNRAPLDDSGMPKDRFSAEMPDATLATLKIQPSEPRDSAVYFCASGLAGLAGDQETQYFGPGTRLLVL.

This clonotype came up a few times. The J gene is TRBJ2-7, the V gene TRBV3-1, with 9 bases lining up with TRBD2. Germline-derived CDR1 and CDR2 are LGHDT and YNNKEL (reference sequence). The CDR3 loop spans 14 amino acids. V lost 5 bases and J lost 4; bases outside the gene matches: 6. CDR3 amino acids: CASSSGTSWYEQYF. The CDR3 DNA reads TGTGCCAGCAGCTCCGGGACTAGCTGGTACGAGCAGTACTTC.

In its sample, this clonotype was seen a few times. J is TRBJ2-1 and V is TRBV18, with 11 nucleotides matching TRBD2. Trimming at V came to 5 bases and at J to 5 bases, leaving 5 bases not matched to a gene. Germline CDR1 reads KGHSH; CDR2 reads LQKENI. This CDR3 is 15 amino acids long. The DNA for the CDR3 is TGTGCCAGCTCAACAGGGACTAGCGGAAACAATGAGCAGTTCTTC. It is translated as CASSTGTSGNNEQFF. The variable domain in full, with the rest retrieved from reference TRBV18 and TRBJ2-1, is NAGVMQNPRHLVRRRGQEARLRCSPMKGHSHVYWYRQLPEEGLKFMVYLQKENIIDESGMPKERFSAEFPKEGPSILRIQQVVRGDSAAYFCASSTGTSGNNEQFFGPGTRLTVL.

This clonotype was observed a handful of times. This chain joins TRBV7-2 and TRBJ1-4, with D unclear. Germline-derived CDR1 and CDR2 are SGHTA and FQGNSA. This CDR3 spans 15 amino acids. Trimming cost V 1 base and J 7 bases, with 13 bases left between them. The CDR3 coding sequence is TGTGCCAGCAGCTTAGAACCCGCGGGAGGTGAAAAACTGTTTTTT. Protein sequence: CASSLEPAGGEKLFF. Complete variable domain (other parts from reference TRBV7-2 and TRBJ1-4): GAGVSQSPSNKVTEKGKDVELRCDPISGHTALYWYRQSLGQGLEFLIYFQGNSAPDKSGLPSDRFSAERTGGSVSTLTIQRTQQEDSAVYLCASSLEPAGGEKLFFGSGTQLSVL.

CDR3: CASGEPGLAVTDTQYF. The CDR3 DNA sequence: TGTGCTAGTGGGGAACCGGGACTAGCGGTAACAGATACGCAGTATTTT. The rearrangement links TRBV12-5 to TRBJ2-3, with TRBD2 matching over 11 bases. J was trimmed by 3 bases and V by 6 bases; bases with no gene match: 8. From germline, CDR1 is LGHNT and CDR2 FRNRAP. CDR3 length equals 16 residues. Complete variable domain (other parts from reference TRBV12-5 and TRBJ2-3): DARVTQTPRHKVTEMGQEVTMRCQPILGHNTVFWYRQTMMQGLELLAYFRNRAPLDDSGMPKDRFSAEMPDATLATLKIQPSEPRDSAVYFCASGEPGLAVTDTQYFGPGTRLTVL.

This clonotype has just a few counts. The gene calls are TRBV27 and TRBJ2-7, with 7 bases identical to TRBD1. V lost 5 bases, J lost 3 bases, and 7 bases stayed unmatched. Germline V gives CDR1 MNHEY, CDR2 SMNVEV (reference sequence). The CDR3 totals 14 residues. DNA of the CDR3: TGTGCCAGCAGTACCCGGGACAGAATCTACGAGCAGTACTTC. Encoded protein: CASSTRDRIYEQYF.

This clonotype was observed a few times. The chain employs TRBV7-9 and TRBJ1-2; D perhaps matches TRBD1 (5 bases). Germline V lookup: CDR1 SEHNR, CDR2 FQNEAQ (reference sequence). The CDR3 sequence is 14 residues long. The V end lost 5 bases, the J end lost 4 bases, and 14 bases lay between the germline ends. CDR3 nucleotides: TGTGCCAGCAGCGTCGGACACCTCCCCTATGGCTACACCTTC. Amino acid sequence: CASSVGHLPYGYTF.

The chain is built from TRBV6-5 and TRBJ2-5; 9 nucleotides align to TRBD1. V shed 5 bases, J shed 7 bases, and the junction held 11 bases outside the gene matches. This CDR3 has 15 residues. The V gene's germline CDR1 is MNHEY and CDR2 SVGAGI. In DNA, the CDR3 is TGTGCCAGCAGTAATCCATCGGGACAGGGTGGGACCCAGTACTTC. Its protein is CASSNPSGQGGTQYF.

This clonotype has just a few counts. The chain recombines TRBV9 with TRBJ2-3, with 13 bases identical to TRBD2. Unmatched junction bases numbered 11, after V lost 3 bases and J lost 10 bases. Germline CDR1 is SGDLS and CDR2 is YYNGEE. The CDR3 is made up of 16 amino acids. CDR3 amino acids: CASSAHGGTSGNAQYF. For the CDR3, the DNA is TGTGCCAGCAGCGCACACGGGGGGACTAGCGGGAACGCGCAGTATTTT.

V is TRBV27 and J is TRBJ2-2; 7 positions match TRBD1. This CDR3 is 14 amino acids long. The ends lost 4 bases at V and 3 bases at J; junction bases unmatched: 2. Germline V gene data show CDR1 as MNHEY and CDR2 as SMNVEV (reference sequence). The CDR3 sequence is CASSSGQHTGELFF. The DNA for the CDR3 is TGTGCCAGCAGTTCGGGACAGCACACCGGGGAGCTGTTTTTT.

This rearrangement joins TRBV15 to TRBJ2-3; 11 nucleotides align to TRBD2. Trimming at V came to 5 bases and at J to 6 bases, leaving 7 bases not matched to a gene. Germline V gives CDR1 LNHNV, CDR2 YYDKDF (reference sequence). The CDR3 has 15 residues. CDR3 sequence reads: CATSLSGGVPDTQYF. DNA for the CDR3: TGTGCCACCAGCCTTAGCGGGGGGGTCCCCGATACGCAGTATTTT.

The J gene is TRBJ1-6, the V gene TRBV27, with 10 bases lining up with TRBD1. Germline V gives CDR1 MNHEY, CDR2 SMNVEV (reference sequence). The CDR3 sequence is 13 residues long. The ends lost 6 bases at V and 12 bases at J; junction bases unmatched: 5. As DNA, the CDR3 is TGTGCCAGCAGACCCGGACAGGGGGTACCCCTCCACTTT. This encodes CASRPGQGVPLHF.

The V call is TRBV6-5, the J call TRBJ1-3; weak D call: TRBD1 (5 bases). Germline loops: CDR1 MNHEY, CDR2 SVGAGI. The CDR3 has 17 amino acids. The V end lost 0 bases, the J end lost 0 bases, and 12 bases lay between the germline ends. For the CDR3, the DNA is TGTGCCAGCAGTTACTCGGGGAGGGGACGCTCTGGAAACACCATATATTTT. This encodes CASSYSGRGRSGNTIYF.

The chain uses TRBV12-3 or TRBV12-4 and TRBJ1-5, with D perhaps matching TRBD1 (6 bases). V was trimmed by 6 bases and J by 6 bases, leaving 15 bases between them. This CDR3 spans 14 amino acids. The CDR3 bases are TGTGCCAGCAGGCCTAGGGGGTCGGGTCAGCCCCAGCATTTT. This translates into CASRPRGSGQPQHF.

The rearrangement links TRBV30 to TRBJ2-5; D is ambiguous. The J call is doubtful: the DNA matches TRBJ2-1 better. The CDR3 totals 11 residues. Per germline, CDR1 GTSNPN and CDR2 SVGIG (reference sequence). The CDR3 bases are TGTGCCTGGAGCCATAGGAATGAGCAGTTCTTC. Protein: CAWSHRNEQFF.

The CDR3 coding sequence is TGTGCCAGCAGCTCGGGTCTAGCGGGGGGTTACAATGAGCAGTTCTTC. It is translated as CASSSGLAGGYNEQFF. The gene calls are TRBV7-2 and TRBJ2-1, with 11 bases matching TRBD2. This CDR3 has 16 amino acids. V shed 4 bases and J 4 bases; nucleotides not matched to a gene: 6. CDR1 and CDR2 (germline): SGHTA, FQGNSA.

This clonotype came up many times. The chain employs TRBV29-1 and TRBJ1-4; no clear D gene. V dropped 0 bases and J dropped 10 bases, with 15 bases sitting between them. This CDR3 has 14 residues. Germline loops: CDR1 SQVTM, CDR2 ANQGSEA. Here the CDR3 DNA reads TGCAGCGTTGAAGATCCGGGAACAGATCGAAAACTGTTTTTT. Its translation: CSVEDPGTDRKLFF.

This clonotype was found once. This chain's CDR3 is CSARMGGSSGNTIYF. Here the CDR3 DNA reads TGCAGTGCTAGAATGGGGGGGAGCTCTGGAAACACCATATATTTT. The chain couples TRBV20-1 to TRBJ1-3; a weak D match, TRBD1 (5 bases). Trimming pared 2 bases from V and 0 bases from J, leaving 11 bases between. The CDR3 covers 15 residues. The V gene's germline CDR1 is DFQATT and CDR2 SNEGSKA (reference sequence).

The chain uses TRBV6-2 or TRBV6-3 and TRBJ2-3; 7 bases map to TRBD2. Trimming cost V 0 bases and J 1 base; bases outside gene matches: 1. The CDR3 covers 15 residues. Per germline, CDR1 MNHEY and CDR2 SVGEGT. The CDR3 reads CASSYSLAGTDTQYF. In DNA form, the CDR3 reads TGTGCCAGCAGTTACTCGCTAGCGGGCACAGATACGCAGTATTTT.

V gene TRBV5-1 combines with J gene TRBJ2-5; TRBD1 agrees at 11 bases. CDR1 and CDR2 (germline): SGHRS, YFSETQ. CDR3 length: 15 residues. V dropped 4 bases and J dropped 4; count of bases not matched to a gene: 6. CDR3 amino acids: CASSPWTGGGETQYF. The CDR3, as DNA: TGCGCCAGCAGCCCTTGGACAGGGGGCGGAGAGACCCAGTACTTC. Looking up the rest from reference TRBV5-1 and TRBJ2-5 gives the full variable domain: KAGVTQTPRYLIKTRGQQVTLSCSPISGHRSVSWYQQTPGQGLQFLFEYFSETQRNKGNFPGRFSGRQFSNSRSEMNVSTLELGDSALYLCASSPWTGGGETQYFGPGTRLLVL.

This sequence joins TRBV12-3 or TRBV12-4 and TRBJ1-2; D is ambiguous. The CDR3 spans 14 residues. Trimming removed 0 bases from V and 0 bases from J, with 5 bases in between. The CDR3 protein is CASSLAWANYGYTF. CDR3 DNA: TGTGCCAGCAGTTTAGCGTGGGCTAACTATGGCTACACCTTC.

This clonotype was counted a few times. V and J are TRBV20-1 and TRBJ1-4; D ambiguous. This CDR3 has 13 residues. Trimming took 1 base from V and 8 from J, leaving 11 bases between them. Germline lookup yields CDR1 DFQATT and CDR2 SNEGSKA (reference sequence). The CDR3 nucleotides are TGCAGTGCTAGAGTAGGGCCGGAAGAAAAACTGTTTTTT. Translating gives CSARVGPEEKLFF.

This clonotype has more than one count but fewer than ten. Germline and junction disagree at one end, which may indicate a read error. The chain couples TRBV7-9 to TRBJ2-3; D ambiguous. This CDR3 contains 12 residues. CDR1 is SEHNR, CDR2 FQNEAQ, per germline (reference sequence). Written as DNA, the CDR3 is TGTGCCGGCAGCCCAAGCACAGATACGCAGTATTTT. Encoded protein: CAGSPSTDTQYF.

This clonotype has a handful of counts. The V call is TRBV30, the J call TRBJ2-7; D unclear. The ends were cut back, 1 base at V and 5 bases at J, with 9 bases in the middle. CDR1 and CDR2 (germline): GTSNPN, SVGIG (reference sequence). CDR3 length: 12 residues. The CDR3 DNA reads as TGTGCCTGGAGTGCGGGTTCGAACGAGCAGTACTTC. This codes for CAWSAGSNEQYF.

The table lists this clonotype with a few counts. The DNA of the CDR3 is TGTGCCAGCAGCGTAGCTTGGGGAGCCCTCTACGAGCAGTACTTC. It translates to CASSVAWGALYEQYF. The gene calls are TRBV9 and TRBJ2-5, with D maybe TRBD2 (5 bases). The J call may be in error: the DNA end matches TRBJ2-7 better. The CDR3 runs 15 residues. Per the germline V gene, CDR1 is SGDLS and CDR2 is YYNGEE.